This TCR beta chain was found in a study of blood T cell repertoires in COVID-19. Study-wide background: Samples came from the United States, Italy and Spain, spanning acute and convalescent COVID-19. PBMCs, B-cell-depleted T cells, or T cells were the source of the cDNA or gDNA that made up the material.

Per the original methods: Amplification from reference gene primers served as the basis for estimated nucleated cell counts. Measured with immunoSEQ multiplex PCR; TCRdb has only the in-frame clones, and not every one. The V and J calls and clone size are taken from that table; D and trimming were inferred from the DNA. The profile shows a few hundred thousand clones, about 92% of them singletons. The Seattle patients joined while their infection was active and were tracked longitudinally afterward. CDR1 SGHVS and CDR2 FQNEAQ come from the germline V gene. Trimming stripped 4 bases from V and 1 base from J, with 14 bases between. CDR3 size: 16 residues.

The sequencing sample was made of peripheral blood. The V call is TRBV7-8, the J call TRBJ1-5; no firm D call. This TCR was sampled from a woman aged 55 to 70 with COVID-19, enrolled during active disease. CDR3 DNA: TGTGCCAGCAGCTCCTCCGAGGGTGTGAGCAATCAGCCCCAGCATTTT. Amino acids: CASSSSEGVSNQPQHF.